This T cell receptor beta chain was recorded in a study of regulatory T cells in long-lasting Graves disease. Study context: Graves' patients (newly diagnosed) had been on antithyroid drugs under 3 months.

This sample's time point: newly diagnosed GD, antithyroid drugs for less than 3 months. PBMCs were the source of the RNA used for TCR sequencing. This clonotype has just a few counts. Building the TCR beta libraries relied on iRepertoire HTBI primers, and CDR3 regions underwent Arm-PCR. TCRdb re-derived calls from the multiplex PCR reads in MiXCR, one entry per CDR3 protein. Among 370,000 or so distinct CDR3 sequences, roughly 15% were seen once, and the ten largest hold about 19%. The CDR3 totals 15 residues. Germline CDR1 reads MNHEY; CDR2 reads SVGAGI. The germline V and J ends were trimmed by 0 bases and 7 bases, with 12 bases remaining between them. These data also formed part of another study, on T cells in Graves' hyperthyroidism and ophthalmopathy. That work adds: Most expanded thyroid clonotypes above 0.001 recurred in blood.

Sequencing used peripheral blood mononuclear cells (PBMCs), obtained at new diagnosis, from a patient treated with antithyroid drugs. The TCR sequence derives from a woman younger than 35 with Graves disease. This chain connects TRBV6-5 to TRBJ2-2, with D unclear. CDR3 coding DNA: TGTGCCAGCAGTTACTCGATAGGGTGGAGCGGGGAGCTGTTTTTT. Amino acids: CASSYSIGWSGELFF.